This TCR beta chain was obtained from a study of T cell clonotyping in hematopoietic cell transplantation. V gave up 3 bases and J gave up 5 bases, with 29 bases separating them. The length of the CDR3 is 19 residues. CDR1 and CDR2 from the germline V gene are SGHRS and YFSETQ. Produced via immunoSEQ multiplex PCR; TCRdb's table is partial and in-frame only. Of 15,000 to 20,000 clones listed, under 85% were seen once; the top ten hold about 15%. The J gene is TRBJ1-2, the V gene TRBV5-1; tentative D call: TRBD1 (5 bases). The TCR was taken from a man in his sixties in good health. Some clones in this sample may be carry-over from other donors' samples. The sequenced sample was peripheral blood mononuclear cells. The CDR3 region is CASSSLGGDDQDRSYGYTF. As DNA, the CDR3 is TGCGCCAGCAGCTCACTTGGGGGGGACGACCAGGACCGATCGTATGGCTACACCTTC.